These 5 T cell receptor beta chains share one sample of origin, sequenced in a study of blood T cell repertoires in COVID-19. Clones were sequenced by immunoSEQ multiplex PCR, and TCRdb holds only the in-frame ones, with some missing. The sample records tens of thousands of clones, 88% being singletons. Input material: peripheral blood. These receptors came from a man aged 55 to 69 with active COVID-19.

The chain links TRBV7-6 to TRBJ2-3, with a weak D call TRBD2 (5 bases). The V and J ends lost 5 bases and 6 bases respectively, with 15 bases between them. Germline V gene data show CDR1 as SGHVS and CDR2 as FNYEAQ. The CDR3 extends over 14 amino acids. In nucleotides, the CDR3 is TGTGCCAGCAGCCCACTAGGCAAATCGGATACGCAGTATTTT. This sequence encodes CASSPLGKSDTQYF.

The rearrangement links TRBV18 to TRBJ2-3; 8 nucleotides line up with TRBD1. Germline CDR1 is KGHSH and CDR2 is LQKENI. Unmatched junction bases numbered 2, after V lost 3 bases and J lost 0 bases. This CDR3 is built from 15 residues. CDR3 region: CASSPGQGSTDTQYF. CDR3 coding DNA: TGTGCCAGCTCACCTGGACAGGGAAGCACAGATACGCAGTATTTT.

The V and J genes are TRBV27 and TRBJ2-7; a possible D gene is TRBD2 (5 bases). This CDR3 is built from 14 residues. In germline, CDR1 is MNHEY, CDR2 SMNVEV (reference sequence). V gave up 5 bases and J gave up 4 bases, with 15 bases separating them. The CDR3 bases are TGTGCCAGCAGTCATGGACTGATGTCATACGAGCAGTACTTC. Its protein is CASSHGLMSYEQYF.

This sequence joins TRBV27 and TRBJ1-3; 7 nucleotides align to TRBD1. Germline V CDR1 and CDR2: MNHEY, SMNVEV (reference sequence). Losses at the gene ends were 5 bases for V and 0 bases for J; bases not matched to a gene: 4. The CDR3 runs 15 residues. CDR3 loop: CASSPTGDSGNTIYF. The CDR3 bases are TGTGCCAGCAGTCCAACAGGGGACTCTGGAAACACCATATATTTT.

The gene calls are TRBV5-8 and TRBJ2-5, with D hard to call. V was shortened by 2 bases and J by 5 bases, with 22 bases between the two germline ends. Germline CDR1 is SGHTS and CDR2 is YDEGEE. The length of the CDR3 is 17 residues. DNA of the CDR3: TGTGCCAGCAGCTTTCACAAACACTCCTCCGGGTGGGAGACCCAGTACTTC. This encodes CASSFHKHSSGWETQYF.